The clone carrying this T cell receptor beta chain has just a few counts. Germline lookup yields CDR1 ENHRY and CDR2 SYGVKD. The CDR3 runs 13 residues. V was cut by 0 bases and J by 1 base, with 4 bases left in between. The sample originates from a study of blood T cell repertoires in COVID-19. Sequencing used immunoSEQ multiplex PCR; TCRdb keeps in-frame clones, though not all of them. Among some 220,000 clones listed, around 85% were seen once. Sample: peripheral blood. The receptor comes from a man aged 50 or older with COVID-19, enrolled during active disease. V usage is TRBV10-3 and J usage is TRBJ2-7; D remains ambiguous. The CDR3 region has the DNA TGTGCCATCAGTGAGTCGTCGTCCTACGAGCAGTACTTC. Protein sequence: CAISESSSYEQYF.